This record looks at one T cell receptor beta chain sequence and its context. This sample is part of a study of blood T cell repertoires in COVID-19. Overall study: Sample material is recorded as cDNA or gDNA derived from T cells, B-cell-depleted T cells, or PBMCs.

Germline lookup yields CDR1 SGHRS and CDR2 YFSETQ. J gave up 7 bases and V 4 bases, and 10 bases lay outside the gene matches. The CDR3 has 15 amino acids. Per the authors' pipeline: Estimated nucleated cell counts came from reference gene primer amplification. Using immunoSEQ multiplex PCR, the repertoire was profiled, and TCRdb retains in-frame clones only, with some absent. V, J and clone size derive from that table, while D and trimming were established from the DNA sequence. Of over 600,000 clones in the sample, around 90% are singletons; the top ten hold approximately 0.3%. The rearrangement links TRBV5-1 to TRBJ1-4; 7 positions match TRBD1. Material for sequencing was peripheral blood. The TCR originated in a woman aged 18-29 years with acute or convalescent COVID-19. The CDR3 spells CASSANRGGGEKLFF. Written as DNA, the CDR3 is TGCGCCAGCAGCGCCAACAGGGGAGGTGGTGAAAAACTGTTTTTT.